What follows is one T cell receptor beta chain and its context. It lacks a known antigen. Base quality data are lacking; no much larger clone is found one base away. TCRbeta CDR3 regions were amplified from genomic DNA by means of the immunoSEQ Assay, a bias-controlled multiplex PCR. The authors' analysis ran thus. Within the assay, amplification of reference gene primers was used to estimate how many nucleated cells each sample contained. To quantify the absolute abundance of each unique TCRbeta CDR3 rearrangement, sequence reads were collapsed and filtered. For each sample, productive Simpson clonality was calculated by taking the square root of Simpson's diversity index across productive rearrangements. TCRdb carries this immuneACCESS record with in-frame sequences only. Its versions omit some clonotypes, under half of them owing to an unresolved V gene in the studies checked, with the rest unexplained. V and J calls and clone size are copied from that table; D and trimming were computed from the DNA. The sample has some 300,000 clones on record, about 90% of them singletons. 1% of the sample is taken by the ten largest.

V and J are trimmed by 6 bases and 6 bases, and the gene matches miss 14 bases of the junction. The CDR3 starts with the cysteine, ends with the phenylalanine, and has 17 residues. Left in the record is the CDR3 DNA by itself, 51 bases read in frame from the first base. The germline V gene sets CDR1 to MRHNA and CDR2 to SNTAGT. This entry is derived from a study of blood T cell repertoires in COVID-19 (dated by TCRdb to about 2020). A note on the overall study: Collaborator samples came from the United States, Italy and Spain and covered acute and convalescent phases of COVID-19. The material from the prospective study consisted of cDNA or gDNA derived from T cells, B-cell-depleted T cells, or PBMCs. Subjects who had been exposed to COVID-19, were actively infected with it, or had recovered from it provided the deeply sampled blood TCRbeta repertoires that made up the dataset. A freely available public database, intended as a resource for researchers studying the immune response to SARS-CoV-2, is where the repertoires were released. Samples came from the ongoing ImmuneRACE study (first 160 participants) plus 1,254 subjects from 6 global collaborators. Sample metadata almost always included a de-identified subject ID, COVID-19 status, age in years and sex. Where available, HLA class I and class II types were obtained from metadata supplied by the sample provider rather than from assay-based typing. Summary of the overall study and its limitations: Clinical and demographic metadata were provided uncurated, with the amount varying by source and participant.

Enrolling through a virtual design, the prospective study's participants ranged in age from roughly 18 to 95 years and lived across some 23 United States geographic areas. In the prospective study, participants were assigned to cohorts based on the clinical history participants reported in a screening survey and a study questionnaire. For ImmuneRACE Cohort 3, a participant was defined as recovered based on two consecutive negative NP/OP PCR tests, clearance by a healthcare professional, or resolution of symptoms. Each participant in the prospective study had whole blood, serum and a nasopharyngeal or oropharyngeal swab collected by mobile phlebotomists. Additional blood draws and questionnaires over an approximately 2-month period could optionally be provided by prospective study participants. Blood samples from the prospective study were shipped frozen or at room temperature prior to DNA extraction.

What was sequenced was PBMCs or T cells enriched from blood (not recorded which). The chain is assembled from TRBV6-4 and TRBJ1-4; TRBD1 lines up with 9 middle nucleotides. This TCR came from a woman aged 30 to 39 who had recovered from COVID-19. The CDR3 protein sequence reads: CASRSLSDRGDYEKLFF. The DNA is TGTGCCAGCAGATCTCTGTCCGACAGGGGGGACTATGAAAAACTGTTTTTT.